Reported below is one TCR beta chain. Its target is not known. The sample originates from a study of OX40 agonist ivuxolimab in advanced cancers. Study overall: From about 20 to 80 years was the age range, with a mean of roughly 64 years, and around 84% were male. Study-wide points: Dosing at 0.1 to 3.0 mg/kg was accompanied by clonal expansion of CD4+ and CD8+ blood T cells by week 6.

Autoimmune disease history or systemic immunosuppression barred patients. The germline CDR1 and CDR2 sequences are MGHRA and YSYEKL. The CDR3 covers 15 residues. V was clipped by 0 bases and J by 7 bases; unmatched bases: 5. Profiling relied on immunoSEQ multiplex PCR, and the TCRdb table lists in-frame clones only, not all of them. The data hold around 100,000 clones, with approximately 90% observed a single time. The TCR was taken from an adult with an advanced solid tumor such as melanoma, head and neck, liver or kidney cancer. The rearrangement uses TRBV4-1 and TRBJ1-2; 10 bases are a match to TRBD1. The sample here was CD4+ or CD8+ T cells sorted from blood, taken in a trial of the OX40 agonist ivuxolimab. CDR3 amino acids: CASSQDRDRGAGYTF. CDR3 DNA: TGCGCCAGCAGCCAAGATAGGGACAGGGGCGCTGGCTACACCTTC.